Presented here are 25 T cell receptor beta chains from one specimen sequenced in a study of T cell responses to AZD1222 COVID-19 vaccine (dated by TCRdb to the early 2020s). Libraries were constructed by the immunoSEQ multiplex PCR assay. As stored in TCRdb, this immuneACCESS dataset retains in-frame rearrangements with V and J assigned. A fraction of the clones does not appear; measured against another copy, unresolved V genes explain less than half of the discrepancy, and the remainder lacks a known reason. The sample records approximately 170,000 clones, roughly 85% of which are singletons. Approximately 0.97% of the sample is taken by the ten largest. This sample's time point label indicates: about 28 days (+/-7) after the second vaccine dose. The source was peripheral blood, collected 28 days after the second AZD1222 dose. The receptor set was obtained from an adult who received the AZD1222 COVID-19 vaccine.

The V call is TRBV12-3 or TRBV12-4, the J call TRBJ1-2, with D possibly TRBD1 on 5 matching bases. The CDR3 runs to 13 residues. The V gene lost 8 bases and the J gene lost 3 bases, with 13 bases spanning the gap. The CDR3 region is CASQGEDDYGYTF. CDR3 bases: TGTGCCAGCCAGGGTGAGGACGACTATGGCTACACCTTC.

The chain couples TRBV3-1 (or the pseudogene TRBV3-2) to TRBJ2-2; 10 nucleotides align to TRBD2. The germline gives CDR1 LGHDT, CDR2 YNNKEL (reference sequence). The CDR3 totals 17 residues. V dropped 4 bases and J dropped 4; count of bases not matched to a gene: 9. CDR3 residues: CASSLPARTSGTGELFF. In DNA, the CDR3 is TGTGCCAGCAGCCTACCGGCCCGGACTAGCGGCACCGGGGAGCTGTTTTTT.

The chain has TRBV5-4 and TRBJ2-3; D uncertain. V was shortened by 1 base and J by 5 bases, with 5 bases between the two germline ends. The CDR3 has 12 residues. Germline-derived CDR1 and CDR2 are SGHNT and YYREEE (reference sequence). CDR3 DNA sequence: TGTGCCAGCAGCTTGCATCGAGATACGCAGTATTTT. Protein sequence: CASSLHRDTQYF.

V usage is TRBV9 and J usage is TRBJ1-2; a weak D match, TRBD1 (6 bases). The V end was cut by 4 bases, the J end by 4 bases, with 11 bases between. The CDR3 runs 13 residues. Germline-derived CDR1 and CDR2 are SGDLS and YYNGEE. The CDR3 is CASSLTGPYGYTF. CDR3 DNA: TGTGCCAGCAGCCTCACAGGGCCCTATGGCTACACCTTC.

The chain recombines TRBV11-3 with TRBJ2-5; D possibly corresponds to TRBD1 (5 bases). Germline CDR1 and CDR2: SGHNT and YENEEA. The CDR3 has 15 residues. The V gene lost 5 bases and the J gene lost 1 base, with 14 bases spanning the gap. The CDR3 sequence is CASSVGIGVQETQYF. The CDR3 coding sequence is TGTGCCAGCAGCGTAGGGATAGGGGTCCAAGAGACCCAGTACTTC. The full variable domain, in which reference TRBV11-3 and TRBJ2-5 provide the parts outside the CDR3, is EAGVVQSPRYKIIEKKQPVAFWCNPISGHNTLYWYLQNLGQGPELLIRYENEEAVDDSQLPKDRFSAERLKGVDSTLKIQPAELGDSAVYLCASSVGIGVQETQYFGPGTRLLVL.

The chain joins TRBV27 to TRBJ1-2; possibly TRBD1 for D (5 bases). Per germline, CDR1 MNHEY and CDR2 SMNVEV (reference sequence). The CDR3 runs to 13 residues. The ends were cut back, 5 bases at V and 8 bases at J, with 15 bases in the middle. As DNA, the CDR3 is TGTGCCAGCAGTGGGAGGGGCGGCCGGGGCTACACCTTC. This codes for CASSGRGGRGYTF.

The chain's CDR3 is CAWSVGGGKGTEAFF. CDR3 bases: TGTGCCTGGAGTGTTGGTGGGGGGAAGGGCACTGAAGCTTTCTTT. The chain combines TRBV30 with TRBJ1-1; perhaps TRBD1 as D (5 bases). Germline V gene lookup returns CDR1 GTSNPN and CDR2 SVGIG (reference sequence). This CDR3 contains 15 residues. V lost 0 bases, J lost 4 bases, and 15 bases lay in between. The variable domain in full, with the rest retrieved from reference TRBV30 and TRBJ1-1, is SQTIHQWPATLVQPVGSPLSLECTVEGTSNPNLYWYRQAAGRGLQLLFYSVGIGQISSEVPQNLSASRPQDRQFILSSKKLLLSDSGFYLCAWSVGGGKGTEAFFGQGTRLTVV.

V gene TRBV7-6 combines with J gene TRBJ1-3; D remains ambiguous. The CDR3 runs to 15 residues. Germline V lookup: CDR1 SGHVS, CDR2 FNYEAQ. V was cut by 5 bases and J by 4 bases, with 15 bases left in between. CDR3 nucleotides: TGTGCCAGCAGCCTCGACGCTTTAGGGGGAAACACCATATATTTT. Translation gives CASSLDALGGNTIYF.

CDR3 region: CASSPQGHTNYGYTF. CDR3 in DNA: TGTGCCAGCTCACCCCAGGGGCACACTAACTATGGCTACACCTTC. The chain employs TRBV18 and TRBJ1-2, with a tentative D call TRBD1 (6 bases). Trimming removed 3 bases at V and 0 bases at J, with 11 bases between. The germline V gene encodes CDR1 KGHSH and CDR2 LQKENI. The CDR3 loop spans 15 amino acids.

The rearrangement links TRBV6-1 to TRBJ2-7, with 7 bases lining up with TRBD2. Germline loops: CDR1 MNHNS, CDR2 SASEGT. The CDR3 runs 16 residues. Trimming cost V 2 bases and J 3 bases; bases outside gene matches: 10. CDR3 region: CASSETAGRIFYEQYF. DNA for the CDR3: TGTGCCAGCAGTGAAACAGCGGGGCGGATCTTCTACGAGCAGTACTTC.

The CDR3 region has the DNA TGTGCCAGCAGTTTAGGAGGGGGCGGCAATCAGCCCCAGCATTTT. The encoded protein is CASSLGGGGNQPQHF. The chain employs TRBV27 and TRBJ1-5; the match to TRBD1 covers 7 bases. The CDR3 extends over 15 amino acids. Germline-derived CDR1 and CDR2 are MNHEY and SMNVEV (reference sequence). After removal of 2 bases from V and 2 bases from J, the junction contained 3 bases not matched to a gene.

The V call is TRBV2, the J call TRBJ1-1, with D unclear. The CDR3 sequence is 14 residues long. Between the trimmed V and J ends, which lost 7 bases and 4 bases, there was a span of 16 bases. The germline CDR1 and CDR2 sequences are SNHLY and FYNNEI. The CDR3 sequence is CASTWSEWGTEAFF. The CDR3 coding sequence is TGTGCCAGCACTTGGTCTGAGTGGGGCACTGAAGCTTTCTTT.

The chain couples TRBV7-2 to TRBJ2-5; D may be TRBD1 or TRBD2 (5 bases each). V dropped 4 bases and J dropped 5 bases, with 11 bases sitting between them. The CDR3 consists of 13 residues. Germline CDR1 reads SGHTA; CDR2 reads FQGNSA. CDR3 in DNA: TGTGCCAGCAGCTACGGGGCCCGGGAGACCCAGTACTTC. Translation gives CASSYGARETQYF.

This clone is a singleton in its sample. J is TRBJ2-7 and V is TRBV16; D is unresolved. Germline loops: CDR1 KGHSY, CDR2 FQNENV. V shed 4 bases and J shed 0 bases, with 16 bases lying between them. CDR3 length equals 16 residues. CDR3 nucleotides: TGTGCCAGCAGCCTTGTACCAAGGTTAAACTCCTACGAGCAGTACTTC. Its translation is CASSLVPRLNSYEQYF.

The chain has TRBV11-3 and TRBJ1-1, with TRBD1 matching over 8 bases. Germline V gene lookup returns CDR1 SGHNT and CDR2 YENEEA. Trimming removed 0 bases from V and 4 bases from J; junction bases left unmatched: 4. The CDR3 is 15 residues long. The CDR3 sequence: CASSLDRGRGTEAFF. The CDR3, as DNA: TGTGCCAGCAGCTTAGACAGGGGGCGCGGCACTGAAGCTTTCTTT. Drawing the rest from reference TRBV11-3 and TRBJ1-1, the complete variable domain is EAGVVQSPRYKIIEKKQPVAFWCNPISGHNTLYWYLQNLGQGPELLIRYENEEAVDDSQLPKDRFSAERLKGVDSTLKIQPAELGDSAVYLCASSLDRGRGTEAFFGQGTRLTVV.

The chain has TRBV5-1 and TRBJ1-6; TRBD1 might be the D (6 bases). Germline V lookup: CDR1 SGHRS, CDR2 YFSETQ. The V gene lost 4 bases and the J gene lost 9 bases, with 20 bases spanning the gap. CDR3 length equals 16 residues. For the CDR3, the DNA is TGCGCCAGCAGCCTAAGGATGAGTGAAGGGGGTTCACCCCTCCACTTT. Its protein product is CASSLRMSEGGSPLHF.

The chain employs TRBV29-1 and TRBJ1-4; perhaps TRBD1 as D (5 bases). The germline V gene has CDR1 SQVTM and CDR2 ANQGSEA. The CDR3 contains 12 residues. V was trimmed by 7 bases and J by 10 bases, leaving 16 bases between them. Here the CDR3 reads CSAGTALGKLFF. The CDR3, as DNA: TGCAGCGCCGGGACGGCCTTGGGAAAACTGTTTTTT.

The CDR3 DNA is TGTGCCAGCAGTTTGGACGGAGGTGATTCACCCCTCCACTTT. Protein product: CASSLDGGDSPLHF. This rearrangement joins TRBV27 to TRBJ1-6; D is uncertain. The CDR3 spans 14 residues. V lost 3 bases and J lost 8, with 11 bases in between. Germline V gene sequence: CDR1 MNHEY, CDR2 SMNVEV (reference sequence).

CDR3 DNA: TGTGCCAGCAGCCCTTCAAATGAGCAGTTCTTC. Protein product: CASSPSNEQFF. The chain has TRBV14 and TRBJ2-1; D is uncertain. Per the germline V gene, CDR1 is SGHDN and CDR2 is FVKESK. The CDR3 covers 11 residues. V was cut by 4 bases and J by 7 bases, with 5 bases left in between.

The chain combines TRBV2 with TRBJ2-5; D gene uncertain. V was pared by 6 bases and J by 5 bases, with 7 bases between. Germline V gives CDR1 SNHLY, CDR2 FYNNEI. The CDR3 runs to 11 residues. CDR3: CASRGFETQYF. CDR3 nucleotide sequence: TGTGCCAGCAGGGGCTTTGAGACCCAGTACTTC.

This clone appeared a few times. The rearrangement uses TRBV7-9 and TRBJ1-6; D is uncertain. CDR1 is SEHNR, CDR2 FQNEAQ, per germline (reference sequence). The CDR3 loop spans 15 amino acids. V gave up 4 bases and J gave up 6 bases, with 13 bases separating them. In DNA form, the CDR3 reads TGTGCCAGCAGCTCCGGGCCAAATATTAATTCACCCCTCCACTTT. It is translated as CASSSGPNINSPLHF.

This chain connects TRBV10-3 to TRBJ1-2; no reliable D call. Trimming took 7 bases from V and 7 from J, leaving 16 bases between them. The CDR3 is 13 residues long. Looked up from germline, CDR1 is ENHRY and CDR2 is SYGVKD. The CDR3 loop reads CAIKGPSWGGYTF. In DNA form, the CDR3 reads TGTGCCATCAAAGGGCCCTCCTGGGGTGGCTACACCTTC.

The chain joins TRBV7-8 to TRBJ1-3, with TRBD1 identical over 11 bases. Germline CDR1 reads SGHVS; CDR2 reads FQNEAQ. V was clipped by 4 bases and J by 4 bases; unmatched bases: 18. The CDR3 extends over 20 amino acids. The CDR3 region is CASSYRGPGQGASWGNTIYF. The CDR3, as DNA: TGTGCCAGCAGCTATAGGGGTCCCGGACAGGGGGCTTCCTGGGGAAACACCATATATTTT.

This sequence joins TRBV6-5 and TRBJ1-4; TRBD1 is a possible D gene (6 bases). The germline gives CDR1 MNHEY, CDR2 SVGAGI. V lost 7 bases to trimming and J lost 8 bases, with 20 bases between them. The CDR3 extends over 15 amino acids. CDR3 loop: CASNTKGGWGEKLFF. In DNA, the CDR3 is TGTGCCAGCAACACCAAGGGGGGCTGGGGGGAAAAACTGTTTTTT.

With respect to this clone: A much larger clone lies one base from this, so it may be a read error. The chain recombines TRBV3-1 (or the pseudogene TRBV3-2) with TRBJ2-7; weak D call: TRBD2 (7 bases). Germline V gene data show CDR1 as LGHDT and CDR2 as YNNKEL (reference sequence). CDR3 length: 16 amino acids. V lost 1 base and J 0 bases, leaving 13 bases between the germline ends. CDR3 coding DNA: TGTGCCAGCAGCCAAGGAGGGGGGGGGTGCTCCTACGAGCAGTACTTC. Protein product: CASSQGGGGCSYEQYF.